One and the same sample provided the 22 T cell receptor beta chains below, sequenced in a study of blood T cell repertoires in COVID-19. Sequencing used immunoSEQ multiplex PCR; TCRdb keeps in-frame clones, though not all of them. Of approximately 280,000 clones in the sample, about 93% were seen once. Sequencing used peripheral blood. These receptors all come from a woman in her 30s with COVID-19, enrolled during active disease.

This clone was observed once. The same CDR3 can be traced to other DNA sequences in this sample. V and J are TRBV6-2 or TRBV6-3 and TRBJ1-2; 7 nucleotides align to TRBD1. J gave up 5 bases and V 0 bases, and 3 bases lay outside the gene matches. This CDR3 is 14 amino acids long. CDR1 is MNHEY, CDR2 SVGEGT, per germline. CDR3 nucleotides: TGTGCCAGCAGTTACTCAGCAGGGGGGTATGGCTACACCTTC. Encoded protein: CASSYSAGGYGYTF.

The chain employs TRBV4-1 and TRBJ1-1; D unclear. This CDR3 comprises 13 residues. Germline CDR1 is MGHRA and CDR2 is YSYEKL. The V end lost 0 bases, the J end lost 7 bases, and 9 bases lay between the germline ends. CDR3 sequence (DNA): TGCGCCAGCAGCCAAGATAATTTCGGTGAAGCTTTCTTT. Translated: CASSQDNFGEAFF.

This clone has at least ten counts. V is TRBV30 and J is TRBJ2-1; 11 positions agree with TRBD2. CDR3 length: 14 residues. Germline V gives CDR1 GTSNPN, CDR2 SVGIG (reference sequence). Germline trimming cut 1 base from V and 4 bases from J; bases unmatched to any gene: 0. The CDR3 spells CAWSGLAGYNEQFF. The DNA of the CDR3 is TGTGCCTGGAGTGGACTAGCGGGATACAATGAGCAGTTCTTC.

V gene TRBV11-2 combines with J gene TRBJ2-3, with 9 positions matching TRBD2. Germline values: CDR1 SGHAT, CDR2 FQNNGV. With V trimmed by 4 bases and J by 4 bases, 6 bases remained unmatched. The CDR3 is 15 amino acids. CDR3 loop: CASSSVAGAPDTQYF. CDR3 nucleotides: TGTGCCAGCAGCTCGGTAGCGGGAGCCCCAGATACGCAGTATTTT.

This clone occurred once. This chain uses TRBV28 with TRBJ2-7; 8 bases align to TRBD1. The J segment lost 2 bases and the V segment lost 3 bases, leaving 12 bases of the junction unmatched. CDR3 length: 17 amino acids. Germline values: CDR1 MDHEN, CDR2 SYDVKM. CDR3 nucleotides: TGTGCCAGCAGTTTTCCGGGAGTTCGACAGGGGACCTACGAGCAGTACTTC. Residues: CASSFPGVRQGTYEQYF.

The chain is built from TRBV15 and TRBJ2-1; D is possibly TRBD2 (5 bases). In germline, CDR1 is LNHNV, CDR2 YYDKDF (reference sequence). V gave up 0 bases and J gave up 7 bases, with 13 bases separating them. The CDR3 totals 15 residues. The CDR3 loop reads CATSRDAAGVNEQFF. DNA of the CDR3: TGTGCCACCAGCAGAGATGCGGCCGGGGTTAATGAGCAGTTCTTC.

V gene TRBV14 combines with J gene TRBJ1-2, with D perhaps TRBD1 (5 bases). Germline V gene sequence: CDR1 SGHDN, CDR2 FVKESK. The V gene lost 2 bases and the J gene lost 4 bases, with 11 bases spanning the gap. This CDR3 has 14 residues. CDR3 in DNA: TGTGCCAGCAGCCAACCGGGACTAGCCTATGGCTACACCTTC. Amino acids: CASSQPGLAYGYTF.

The rearrangement joins TRBV5-1 to TRBJ2-2; 7 nucleotides align to TRBD1. In germline, CDR1 is SGHRS, CDR2 YFSETQ. The CDR3 has 16 amino acids. Trimming took 4 bases from V and 0 from J; bases not matched to a gene: 6. CDR3 amino acids: CASSRDSQSNTGELFF. In DNA, the CDR3 is TGCGCCAGCAGCAGGGACAGCCAGTCGAACACCGGGGAGCTGTTTTTT.

This chain joins TRBV30 and TRBJ1-4; TRBD1 might be the D (6 bases). Deletions cut 2 bases from V and 6 bases from J, with 10 bases between. Germline assignment: CDR1 GTSNPN and CDR2 SVGIG (reference sequence). The CDR3 spans 13 residues. In DNA, the CDR3 is TGTGCCTGGAGTCGGGGGGCCGATGAAAAACTGTTTTTT. As protein: CAWSRGADEKLFF. The entire variable domain, with the rest obtained from reference TRBV30 and TRBJ1-4, is as follows: SQTIHQWPATLVQPVGSPLSLECTVEGTSNPNLYWYRQAAGRGLQLLFYSVGIGQISSEVPQNLSASRPQDRQFILSSKKLLLSDSGFYLCAWSRGADEKLFFGSGTQLSVL.

The V and J genes are TRBV10-2 and TRBJ1-1, with D possibly being TRBD1 (5 bases). Germline V CDR1 and CDR2: WSHSY, SAAADI. Trimming shortened V by 5 bases and J by 4 bases, and 8 bases separated the two germline ends. The CDR3 has 12 amino acids. CDR3 bases: TGCGCCAGCAGTTTCCAGGGCACTGAAGCTTTCTTT. Residues: CASSFQGTEAFF.

This chain connects TRBV21-1 to TRBJ2-5; no check of the table's D call, TRBD2, against the DNA was made. TRBV21-1 is a listed pseudogene. CDR3 length equals 18 residues. CDR3 amino acids: CASSKERYSLAGGETQYF. CDR3 DNA sequence: TGTGCCAGCAGCAAAGAGCGGTACAGCCTAGCGGGAGGGGAGACCCAGTACTTC.

The J gene is TRBJ1-5, the V gene TRBV19; a possible D gene is TRBD1 (5 bases). V lost 0 bases and J lost 6, with 9 bases in between. Germline assignment: CDR1 LNHDA and CDR2 SQIVND (reference sequence). This CDR3 region has 14 residues. The CDR3 region has the DNA TGTGCCAGTAGTATAGAAACAGGACGTCAGCCCCAGCATTTT. Translated: CASSIETGRQPQHF.

The chain combines TRBV6-6 with TRBJ2-7; TRBD1 matches 7 bases. Germline values: CDR1 MNHNY, CDR2 SVGAGI (reference sequence). V gave up 4 bases and J gave up 6 bases; unmatched junction bases: 9. The CDR3 runs to 14 residues. The CDR3 spells CASSLRTGLFEQYF. The CDR3 DNA sequence: TGTGCCAGCAGTTTGAGGACAGGACTTTTCGAGCAGTACTTC.

Note on this clone: Other DNA sequences in the same sample also yield this CDR3. The CDR3 sequence is CASSLGSGSNTGELFF. CDR3 DNA: TGTGCCAGCAGCTTAGGATCGGGTTCGAACACCGGGGAGCTGTTTTTT. V and J are TRBV7-9 and TRBJ2-2; no firm D call. Germline CDR1 reads SEHNR; CDR2 reads FQNEAQ (reference sequence). This CDR3 has 16 residues. The V and J ends lost 1 base and 0 bases respectively, with 9 bases between them.

This clone was seen a single time. The CDR3 is CASSLSPGQGFGYTF. For the CDR3, the DNA is TGTGCCAGCAGTTTATCCCCGGGACAGGGGTTTGGCTACACCTTC. This chain connects TRBV11-2 to TRBJ1-2; 10 bases are a match to TRBD1. Trimming cost V 6 bases and J 7 bases; bases outside gene matches: 11. This CDR3 comprises 15 residues. Germline V gene sequence: CDR1 SGHAT, CDR2 FQNNGV.

The rearrangement links TRBV2 to TRBJ1-3; weak D call: TRBD1 (5 bases). The CDR3 length is 14 residues. Germline CDR1 SNHLY, CDR2 FYNNEI. The V gene lost 8 bases and the J gene lost 0 bases, with 11 bases spanning the gap. CDR3 DNA sequence: TGTGCCAGCCGGGCAGGGATCTCTGGAAACACCATATATTTT. This codes for CASRAGISGNTIYF.

This chain connects TRBV7-3 to TRBJ2-1, with TRBD2 matching 10 bases. The CDR3 consists of 15 residues. The ends lost 5 bases at V and 4 bases at J; junction bases unmatched: 5. Germline CDR1 reads SGHTA; CDR2 reads FQGTGA. Here the CDR3 reads CASSPGTSEYNEQFF. For the CDR3, the DNA is TGTGCCAGCAGCCCCGGGACTAGCGAGTACAATGAGCAGTTCTTC.

This clone was recorded a few times. The chain is built from TRBV30 and TRBJ2-3; D is possibly TRBD2 (6 bases). The germline gives CDR1 GTSNPN, CDR2 SVGIG (reference sequence). This CDR3 region has 12 residues. The V gene lost 1 base and the J gene lost 9 bases, with 11 bases spanning the gap. The CDR3: CAWSATSGTQYF. As DNA, the CDR3 is TGTGCCTGGAGTGCGACTAGTGGAACGCAGTATTTT.

J is TRBJ2-3 and V is TRBV5-1, with D possibly matching TRBD2 (6 bases). The CDR3 is 14 amino acids. V lost 5 bases and J lost 4, with 14 bases in between. CDR1 SGHRS and CDR2 YFSETQ come from the germline V gene. The CDR3 region has the DNA TGCGCCAGCAGAGCGGGCTACCCCCCAGATACGCAGTATTTT. It is translated as CASRAGYPPDTQYF.

The CDR3 nucleotides are TGTGCCAGCAAGTGGGCGGGGGGCACAGATACGCAGTATTTT. Encoded protein: CASKWAGGTDTQYF. The chain couples TRBV6-5 to TRBJ2-3; 7 nucleotides match TRBD2. Germline loops: CDR1 MNHEY, CDR2 SVGAGI. This CDR3 is built from 14 residues. Losses at the gene ends were 7 bases for V and 1 base for J; bases not matched to a gene: 5.

CDR3 nucleotide sequence: TGTGCCAGCACCTACAGTGGACAGGGGTTCTACGAGCAGTACTTC. This sequence encodes CASTYSGQGFYEQYF. V usage is TRBV6-5 and J usage is TRBJ2-7, with 9 bases that match TRBD1. Trimming took 7 bases from V and 3 from J; bases not matched to a gene: 10. The V gene's germline CDR1 is MNHEY and CDR2 SVGAGI. The CDR3 sequence is 15 residues long.

V and J are TRBV6-6 and TRBJ1-5; 7 nucleotides agree with TRBD1. Germline CDR1 is MNHNY and CDR2 is SVGAGI (reference sequence). CDR3 length equals 17 residues. The V segment lost 5 bases and the J segment 10 bases; nucleotides outside the gene matches: 20. The CDR3 bases are TGTGCCAGCAGTCGTCGACAGGGAGATTTTCTAAGTAACCCCCAGCATTTT. Protein product: CASSRRQGDFLSNPQHF.